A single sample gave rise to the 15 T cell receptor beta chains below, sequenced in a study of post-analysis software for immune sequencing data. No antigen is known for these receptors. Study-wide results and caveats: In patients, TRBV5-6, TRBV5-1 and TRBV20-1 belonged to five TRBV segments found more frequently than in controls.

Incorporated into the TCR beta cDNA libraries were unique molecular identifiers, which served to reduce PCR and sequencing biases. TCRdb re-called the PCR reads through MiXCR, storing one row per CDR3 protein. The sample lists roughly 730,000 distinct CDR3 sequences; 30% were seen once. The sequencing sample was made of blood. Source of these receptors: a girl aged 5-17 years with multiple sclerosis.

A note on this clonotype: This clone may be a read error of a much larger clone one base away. CDR3 region: CASSLARVTQYF. CDR3 in DNA: TGCGCCAGCAGCTTGGCACGGGTTACGCAGTATTTT. The chain has TRBV5-1 and TRBJ2-3; no clear D. Germline V gene sequence: CDR1 SGHRS, CDR2 YFSETQ. With 0 bases removed from V and 8 bases from J, the gap between germline ends came to 7 bases. CDR3 size: 12 residues.

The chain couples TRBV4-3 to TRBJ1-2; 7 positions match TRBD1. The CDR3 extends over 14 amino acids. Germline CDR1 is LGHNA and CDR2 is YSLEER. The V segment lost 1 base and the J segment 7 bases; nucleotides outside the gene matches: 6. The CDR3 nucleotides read TGCGCCAGCAGCCAAGGGCCAGGGGGAACTGGCTACACCTTC. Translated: CASSQGPGGTGYTF.

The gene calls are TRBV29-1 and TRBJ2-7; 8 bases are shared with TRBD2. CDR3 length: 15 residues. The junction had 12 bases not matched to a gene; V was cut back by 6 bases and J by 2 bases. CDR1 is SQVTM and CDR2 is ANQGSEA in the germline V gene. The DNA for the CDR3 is TGCAGCGTGCCCAGTGGGCGGGAGGCCCCCTACGAGCAGTACTTC. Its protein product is CSVPSGREAPYEQYF.

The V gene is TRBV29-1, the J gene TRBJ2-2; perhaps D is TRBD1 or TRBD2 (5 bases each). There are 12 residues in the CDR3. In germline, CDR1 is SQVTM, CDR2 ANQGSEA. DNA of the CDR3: TGCAGTATTTGGGACGTCACCGGGGAGCTGTTTTTT. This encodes CSIWDVTGELFF.

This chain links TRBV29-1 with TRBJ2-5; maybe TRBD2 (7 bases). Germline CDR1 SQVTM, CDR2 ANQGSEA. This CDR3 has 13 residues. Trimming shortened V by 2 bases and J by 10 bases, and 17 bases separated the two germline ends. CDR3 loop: CSVESGQGRDQYF. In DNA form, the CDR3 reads TGCAGCGTTGAATCTGGGCAGGGGAGGGACCAGTACTTC. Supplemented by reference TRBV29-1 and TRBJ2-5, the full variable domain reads SAVISQKPSRDICQRGTSLTIQCQVDSQVTMMFWYRQQPGQSLTLIATANQGSEATYESGFVIDKFPISRPNLTFSTLTVSNMSPEDSSIYLCSVESGQGRDQYFGPGTRLLVL.

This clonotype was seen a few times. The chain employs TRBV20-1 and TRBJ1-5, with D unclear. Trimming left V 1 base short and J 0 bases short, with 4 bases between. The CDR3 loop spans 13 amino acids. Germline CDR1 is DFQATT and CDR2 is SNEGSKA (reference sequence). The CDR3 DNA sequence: TGCAGTGCTAGAGGACATAGCAATCAGCCCCAGCATTTT. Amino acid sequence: CSARGHSNQPQHF.

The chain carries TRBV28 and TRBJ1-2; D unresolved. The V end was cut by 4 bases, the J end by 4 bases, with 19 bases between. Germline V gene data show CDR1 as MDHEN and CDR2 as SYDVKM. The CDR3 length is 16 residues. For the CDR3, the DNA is TGTGCCAGCAGTTCGCGGTCATCGCGGGGAATCTATGGCTACACCTTC. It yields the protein CASSSRSSRGIYGYTF.

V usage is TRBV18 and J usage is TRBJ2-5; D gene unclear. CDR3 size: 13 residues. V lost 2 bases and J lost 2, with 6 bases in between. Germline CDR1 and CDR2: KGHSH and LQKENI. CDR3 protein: CASSPTTQETQYF. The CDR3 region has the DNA TGTGCCAGCTCACCAACCACACAAGAGACCCAGTACTTC.

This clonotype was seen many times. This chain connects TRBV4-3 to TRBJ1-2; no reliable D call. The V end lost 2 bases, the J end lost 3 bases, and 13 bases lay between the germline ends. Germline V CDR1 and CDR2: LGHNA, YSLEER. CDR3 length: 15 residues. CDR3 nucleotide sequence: TGCGCCAGCAGCCAAAGAATATACAGCGACTATGGCTACACCTTC. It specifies CASSQRIYSDYGYTF.

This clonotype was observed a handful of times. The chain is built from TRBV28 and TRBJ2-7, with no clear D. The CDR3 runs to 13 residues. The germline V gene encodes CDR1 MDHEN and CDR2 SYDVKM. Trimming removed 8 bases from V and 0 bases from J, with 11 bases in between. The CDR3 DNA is TGTGCCAGCGGCAGGCCAAGCTCCTACGAGCAGTACTTC. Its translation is CASGRPSSYEQYF.

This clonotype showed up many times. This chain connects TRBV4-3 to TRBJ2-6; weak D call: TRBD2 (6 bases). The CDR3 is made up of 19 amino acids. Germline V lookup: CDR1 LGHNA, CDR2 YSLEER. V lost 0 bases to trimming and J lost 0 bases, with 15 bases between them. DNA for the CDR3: TGCGCCAGCAGCCAAGATCGACTAGATGGGGGCTCTGGGGCCAACGTCCTGACTTTC. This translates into CASSQDRLDGGSGANVLTF.

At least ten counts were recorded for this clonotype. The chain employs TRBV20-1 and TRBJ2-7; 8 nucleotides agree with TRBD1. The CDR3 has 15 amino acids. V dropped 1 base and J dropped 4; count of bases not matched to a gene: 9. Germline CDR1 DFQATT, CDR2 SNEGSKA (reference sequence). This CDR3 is CSARGSTGEGYEQYF. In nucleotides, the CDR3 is TGCAGTGCTAGAGGCTCGACAGGGGAAGGTTACGAGCAGTACTTC.

CDR3 residues: CASSWGATANNEQFF. Here the CDR3 DNA reads TGCGCCAGCAGCTGGGGAGCGACAGCTAACAATGAGCAGTTCTTC. The chain combines TRBV5-1 with TRBJ2-1; possibly TRBD1 or TRBD2 for D (5 bases each). The germline CDR1 and CDR2 sequences are SGHRS and YFSETQ. Trimming removed 3 bases at V and 5 bases at J, with 15 bases between. This CDR3 contains 15 residues.

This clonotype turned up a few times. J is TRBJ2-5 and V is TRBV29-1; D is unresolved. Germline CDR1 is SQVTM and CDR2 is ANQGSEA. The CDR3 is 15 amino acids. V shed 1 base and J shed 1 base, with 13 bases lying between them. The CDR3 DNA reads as TGCAGCGTTGAAGGTTTTGGCAGCCTCCAAGAGACCCAGTACTTC. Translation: CSVEGFGSLQETQYF.

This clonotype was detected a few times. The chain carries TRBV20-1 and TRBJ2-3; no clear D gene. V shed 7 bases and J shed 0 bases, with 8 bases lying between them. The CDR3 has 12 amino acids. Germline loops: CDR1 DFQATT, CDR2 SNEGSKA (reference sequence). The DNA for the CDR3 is TGCAGTGGGCTCCCAAGCACAGATACGCAGTATTTT. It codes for CSGLPSTDTQYF.